Each of the 26 T cell receptor beta chains below was sequenced from the same sample in a study of blood T cell repertoires in COVID-19. Some clones are missing from TCRdb's copy, which holds only in-frame ones; the method was immunoSEQ multiplex PCR. The table has 90,000 to 100,000 clones, roughly 87% seen once. The sequenced sample consisted of peripheral blood. The source is a woman aged 55-70 years with COVID-19, enrolled during active disease.

The chain uses TRBV6-5 and TRBJ2-5; 7 bases are a match to TRBD1. J was trimmed by 4 bases and V by 6 bases; bases with no gene match: 8. The CDR3 consists of 14 residues. Germline CDR1 reads MNHEY; CDR2 reads SVGAGI. The DNA of the CDR3 is TGTGCCAGCAGACCTATCCAGGGGGTAGAGACCCAGTACTTC. Amino acids: CASRPIQGVETQYF.

The CDR3 is CASSQDTGQGISEAFF. The CDR3 bases are TGTGCCAGCAGCCAAGACACCGGACAGGGCATTTCTGAAGCTTTCTTT. This chain uses TRBV3-1 (or the pseudogene TRBV3-2) with TRBJ1-1; 8 nucleotides align to TRBD1. CDR3 length equals 16 residues. Germline CDR1 and CDR2: LGHDT and YNNKEL (reference sequence). V was clipped by 0 bases and J by 6 bases; unmatched bases: 9.

This chain uses TRBV7-9 with TRBJ1-1; 9 nucleotides line up with TRBD1. V shed 1 base, J shed 6 bases, and the junction held 12 bases outside the gene matches. This CDR3 comprises 17 residues. Germline assignment: CDR1 SEHNR and CDR2 FQNEAQ (reference sequence). The DNA for the CDR3 is TGTGCCAGCAGCTTAGGTCCCGGGACAGGGAGGGACGCTGAAGCTTTCTTT. This codes for CASSLGPGTGRDAEAFF.

The CDR3 spells CASSLAAGGPYEQFF. The CDR3 nucleotides read TGTGCCAGCAGCTTGGCGGCGGGGGGGCCCTATGAGCAGTTCTTC. V gene TRBV5-4 combines with J gene TRBJ2-1, with 9 positions matching TRBD2. This CDR3 region has 15 residues. After removal of 0 bases from V and 8 bases from J, the junction contained 6 bases not matched to a gene. Germline V gene sequence: CDR1 SGHNT, CDR2 YYREEE (reference sequence).

The chain uses TRBV7-8 and TRBJ2-2; 10 bases are a match to TRBD1. V trimming: 5 bases; J trimming: 1 base; junction bases outside the gene matches: 4. The CDR3 sequence is 16 residues long. Looked up from germline, CDR1 is SGHVS and CDR2 is FQNEAQ. For the CDR3, the DNA is TGTGCCAGCAGCCCTAGGACAGGGGGGAACACCGGGGAGCTGTTTTTT. Its protein product is CASSPRTGGNTGELFF.

V and J are TRBV5-6 and TRBJ1-6; D is unclear. V lost 6 bases to trimming and J lost 8 bases, with 18 bases between them. CDR1 SGHDT and CDR2 YYEEEE come from the germline V gene. This CDR3 spans 15 amino acids. CDR3 in amino acids: CASTLLGDVDSPLHF. CDR3 coding DNA: TGTGCCAGCACCCTATTAGGAGATGTCGATTCACCCCTCCACTTT. The variable domain in full, with the rest retrieved from reference TRBV5-6 and TRBJ1-6, is DAGVTQSPTHLIKTRGQQVTLRCSPKSGHDTVSWYQQALGQGPQFIFQYYEEEERQRGNFPDRFSGHQFPNYSSELNVNALLLGDSALYLCASTLLGDVDSPLHFGNGTRLTVT.

The J gene is TRBJ2-2, the V gene TRBV7-9; 9 positions agree with TRBD1. V lost 5 bases and J lost 6; bases outside the gene matches: 4. This CDR3 contains 14 residues. Germline CDR1 is SEHNR and CDR2 is FQNEAQ (reference sequence). The CDR3 here is CASSQRQGAGELFF. The CDR3 DNA follows: TGTGCCAGCAGCCAACGACAGGGGGCCGGGGAGCTGTTTTTT.

The rearrangement links TRBV5-4 to TRBJ2-3, with TRBD1 matching over 12 bases. Trimming removed 3 bases from V and 6 bases from J; junction bases left unmatched: 5. Germline CDR1 reads SGHNT; CDR2 reads YYREEE (reference sequence). There are 15 residues in the CDR3. The chain's CDR3 is CASSSGTGGPDTQYF. CDR3 nucleotide sequence: TGTGCCAGCAGCTCCGGGACAGGGGGCCCGGATACGCAGTATTTT.

V gene TRBV28 combines with J gene TRBJ1-6; 9 bases map to TRBD1. This CDR3 comprises 18 residues. Germline CDR1 MDHEN, CDR2 SYDVKM. The ends lost 5 bases at V and 3 bases at J; junction bases unmatched: 11. For the CDR3, the DNA is TGTGCCAGCAGTCAGCCGGGACAGGGTACCGGCTATAATTCACCCCTCCACTTT. Translated: CASSQPGQGTGYNSPLHF. The whole variable domain, remainder taken from reference TRBV28 and TRBJ1-6, is DVKVTQSSRYLVKRTGEKVFLECVQDMDHENMFWYRQDPGLGLRLIYFSYDVKMKEKGDIPEGYSVSREKKERFSLILESASTNQTSMYLCASSQPGQGTGYNSPLHFGNGTRLTVT.

The rearrangement links TRBV5-5 to TRBJ2-5, with TRBD1 as a possible D gene (6 bases). This CDR3 has 13 residues. With 1 base removed from V and 5 bases from J, the gap between germline ends came to 9 bases. Per germline, CDR1 SGHKS and CDR2 YYEKEE (reference sequence). The CDR3: CASSLTGSETQYF. The DNA of the CDR3 is TGTGCCAGCAGCTTGACAGGGAGCGAGACCCAGTACTTC.

V usage is TRBV6-5 and J usage is TRBJ2-7, with 7 bases identical to TRBD1. Unmatched junction bases numbered 5, after V lost 6 bases and J lost 0 bases. Germline lookup yields CDR1 MNHEY and CDR2 SVGAGI. The CDR3 extends over 14 amino acids. The CDR3 DNA reads as TGTGCCAGCAGGCCGACAGGGATCTCCTACGAGCAGTACTTC. Its protein is CASRPTGISYEQYF.

The chain couples TRBV7-3 to TRBJ1-1; TRBD1 matches 7 bases. Germline assignment: CDR1 SGHTA and CDR2 FQGTGA. The CDR3 extends over 13 amino acids. Trimming at V came to 5 bases and at J to 5 bases, leaving 5 bases not matched to a gene. CDR3 residues: CASSRQGKTEAFF. The CDR3 DNA reads TGTGCCAGCAGCCGACAGGGAAAGACTGAAGCTTTCTTT.

The V gene is TRBV30, the J gene TRBJ2-7, with D maybe TRBD1 (6 bases). CDR3 length: 11 amino acids. V lost 5 bases, J lost 3 bases, and 8 bases lay in between. Germline V CDR1 and CDR2: GTSNPN, SVGIG (reference sequence). The CDR3 nucleotides are TGTGCCTGGGGACAGATCTACGAGCAGTACTTC. Translation gives CAWGQIYEQYF.

The gene calls are TRBV24-1 and TRBJ1-2; TRBD1 aligns across 9 bases. J was trimmed by 8 bases and V by 5 bases; bases with no gene match: 5. Germline CDR1 and CDR2: KGHDR and SFDVKD. The CDR3 length is 13 residues. The CDR3 DNA reads as TGTGCCACCAGTGCACAGGGGGCGCGGGGCTACACCTTC. Amino acids: CATSAQGARGYTF.

The gene calls are TRBV5-1 and TRBJ1-1; 7 bases match TRBD1. Unmatched junction bases numbered 6, after V lost 3 bases and J lost 4 bases. Germline CDR1 is SGHRS and CDR2 is YFSETQ. The CDR3 is made up of 14 amino acids. DNA of the CDR3: TGCGCCAGCAGCTGGACAGGTACGGGCACTGAAGCTTTCTTT. This translates into CASSWTGTGTEAFF. Filled out from reference TRBV5-1 and TRBJ1-1, the complete variable domain reads KAGVTQTPRYLIKTRGQQVTLSCSPISGHRSVSWYQQTPGQGLQFLFEYFSETQRNKGNFPGRFSGRQFSNSRSEMNVSTLELGDSALYLCASSWTGTGTEAFFGQGTRLTVV.

V gene TRBV6-2 or TRBV6-3 combines with J gene TRBJ1-2; D possibly corresponds to TRBD1 (5 bases). The CDR3 loop spans 14 amino acids. The germline V gene has CDR1 MNHEY and CDR2 SVGEGT. The V end lost 3 bases, the J end lost 2 bases, and 10 bases lay between the germline ends. The chain's CDR3 is CASSYSGINYGYTF. For the CDR3, the DNA is TGTGCCAGCAGTTATTCAGGGATCAACTATGGCTACACCTTC.

The CDR3 DNA is TGTGCCAGCAGTTCCGCCAGGGACAGGGAGTACCAAGAGACCCAGTACTTC. Translation gives CASSSARDREYQETQYF. V gene TRBV6-2 or TRBV6-3 combines with J gene TRBJ2-5, with 9 nucleotides matching TRBD1. Germline V gene data show CDR1 as MNHEY and CDR2 as SVGEGT. The length of the CDR3 is 17 residues. V lost 4 bases and J lost 0; bases outside the gene matches: 9.

This chain connects TRBV7-9 to TRBJ2-1; the D is unclear. The CDR3 is made up of 12 amino acids. Germline assignment: CDR1 SEHNR and CDR2 FQNEAQ (reference sequence). V lost 8 bases to trimming and J lost 8 bases, with 13 bases between them. CDR3 sequence: CASRQVDYEQFF. CDR3 DNA: TGTGCCAGCCGACAAGTCGATTATGAGCAGTTCTTC.

In this sample, this clone turned up once. V usage is TRBV5-1 and J usage is TRBJ2-7; 10 bases align to TRBD1. This CDR3 region has 14 residues. With V trimmed by 4 bases and J by 4 bases, 5 bases remained unmatched. CDR1 and CDR2 (germline): SGHRS, YFSETQ. For the CDR3, the DNA is TGCGCCAGCAGCCCCCGGGACAGGGGATACGAGCAGTACTTC. Translation: CASSPRDRGYEQYF.

This chain uses TRBV20-1 with TRBJ1-5, with TRBD1 as a possible D gene (5 bases). There are 10 residues in the CDR3. CDR1 DFQATT and CDR2 SNEGSKA come from the germline V gene (reference sequence). V was trimmed by 5 bases and J by 7 bases, leaving 6 bases between them. CDR3 nucleotides: TGCAGTGCTGGACAACAGCCCCAGCATTTT. Protein: CSAGQQPQHF.

The rearrangement links TRBV12-3 or TRBV12-4 to TRBJ1-1; D is unresolved. The CDR3 has 13 amino acids. Trimming took 7 bases from V and 5 from J, leaving 14 bases between them. As DNA, the CDR3 is TGTGCCAGCACCCCTGGCGGGAGGACTGAAGCTTTCTTT. This encodes CASTPGGRTEAFF.

The chain employs TRBV18 and TRBJ2-3; D remains unclear. The CDR3 loop spans 13 amino acids. V was clipped by 3 bases and J by 3 bases, with 7 bases between them. Germline CDR1 KGHSH, CDR2 LQKENI. For the CDR3, the DNA is TGTGCCAGCTCACCTCGCCGGACAGATACGCAGTATTTT. Protein sequence: CASSPRRTDTQYF.

This chain connects TRBV7-3 to TRBJ2-1, with 9 bases that match TRBD1. Looked up from germline, CDR1 is SGHTA and CDR2 is FQGTGA. The CDR3 is 16 amino acids. Trimming cost V 4 bases and J 5 bases; bases outside gene matches: 9. CDR3 in amino acids: CASSYNRGREDNEQFF. Here the CDR3 DNA reads TGTGCCAGCAGCTACAACAGGGGGCGCGAAGACAATGAGCAGTTCTTC. The full variable domain, completed using reference TRBV7-3 and TRBJ2-1, is GAGVSQTPSNKVTEKGKYVELRCDPISGHTALYWYRQSLGQGPEFLIYFQGTGAADDSGLPNDRFFAVRPEGSVSTLKIQRTERGDSAVYLCASSYNRGREDNEQFFGPGTRLTVL.

Notes on this clone: The same CDR3 can be traced to other DNA sequences in this sample. The J gene is TRBJ1-4, the V gene TRBV4-1, with 10 bases lining up with TRBD1. CDR1 MGHRA and CDR2 YSYEKL come from the germline V gene. J lost 7 bases, V lost 4 bases, and 3 bases had no gene match. The CDR3 length is 14 residues. The CDR3 nucleotides are TGCGCCAGCAGCCCGGGACAGGGGAGTGAAAAACTGTTTTTT. Residues: CASSPGQGSEKLFF.

This chain connects TRBV7-7 to TRBJ2-5; the match to TRBD1 covers 7 bases. The CDR3 spans 16 residues. Trimming cost V 1 base and J 3 bases; bases outside gene matches: 8. The germline V gene encodes CDR1 SSHAT and CDR2 FNYEAQ (reference sequence). The CDR3 nucleotides are TGTGCCAGCAGCTTAGGCCTGTTAGGGGGCAAAGAGACCCAGTACTTC. It encodes CASSLGLLGGKETQYF.

The CDR3 DNA sequence: TGTGCCAGTAGCTATAGGACAGCCAACTTTAATGAAAAACTGTTTTTT. Its protein is CASSYRTANFNEKLFF. This chain links TRBV19 with TRBJ1-4; weak D call: TRBD1 (6 bases). V was shortened by 6 bases and J by 4 bases, with 18 bases between the two germline ends. CDR3 length: 16 residues. Per the germline V gene, CDR1 is LNHDA and CDR2 is SQIVND (reference sequence).